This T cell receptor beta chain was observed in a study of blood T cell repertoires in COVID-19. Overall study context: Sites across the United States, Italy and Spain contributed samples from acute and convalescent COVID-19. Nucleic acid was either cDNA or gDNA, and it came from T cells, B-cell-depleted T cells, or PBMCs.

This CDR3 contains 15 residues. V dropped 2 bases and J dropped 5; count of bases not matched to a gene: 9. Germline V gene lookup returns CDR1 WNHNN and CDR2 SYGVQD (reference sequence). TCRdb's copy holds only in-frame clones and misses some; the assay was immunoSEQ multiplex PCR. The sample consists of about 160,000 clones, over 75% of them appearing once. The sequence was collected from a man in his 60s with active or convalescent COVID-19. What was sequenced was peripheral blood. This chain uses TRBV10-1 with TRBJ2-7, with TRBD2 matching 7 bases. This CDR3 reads CASSEGGSLAHEQYF. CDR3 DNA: TGCGCCAGCAGTGAGGGCGGGAGTCTGGCCCACGAGCAGTACTTC.